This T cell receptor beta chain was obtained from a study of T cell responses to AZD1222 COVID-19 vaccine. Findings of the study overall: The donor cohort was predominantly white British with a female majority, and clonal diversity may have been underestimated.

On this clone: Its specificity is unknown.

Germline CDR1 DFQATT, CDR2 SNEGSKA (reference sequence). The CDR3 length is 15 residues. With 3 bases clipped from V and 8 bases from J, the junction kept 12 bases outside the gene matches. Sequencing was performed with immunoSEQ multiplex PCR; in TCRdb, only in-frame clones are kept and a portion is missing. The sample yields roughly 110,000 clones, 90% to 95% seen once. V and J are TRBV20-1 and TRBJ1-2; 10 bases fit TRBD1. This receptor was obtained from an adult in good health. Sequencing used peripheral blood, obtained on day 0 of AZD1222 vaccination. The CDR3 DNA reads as TGCAGTGCTAGTGACCGTGACAGGGGGCGCGAAGGCTACACCTTC. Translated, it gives CSASDRDRGREGYTF.